This TCR beta chain was observed in a study of TIL therapy for anti-PD-1-resistant metastatic lung cancer (dated by TCRdb to about 2021). Notes on the research overall: Before any PD-1/PD-L1 blockade was given, tumors were harvested, nivolumab was then administered, and patients who progressed went on to receive lymphodepletion, an infusion of expanded TIL, and IL-2. Enrolled patients had a median age of around 51 years (range about 38-85) and a median tumor PD-L1 proportion score of approximately 6%. Most of the cohort had lung adenocarcinoma, including a handful of EGFR-mutant tumors and two ALK-rearranged tumors, and half of the patients were either current or former smokers. Across the cohort, whole-exome sequencing showed a median non-synonymous tumor mutation burden of roughly 1.5 mutations per megabase. T cell receptor beta sequencing of tumor and peripheral blood served to follow clonotypes across the tumor, the expanded TIL product, and serial blood samples. What the authors observed across the whole study: The study protocol defined all tumor marker inferences as exploratory. The cohort was highly selected, including more treatment-naive, never-smoker and oncogene-addicted patients than is typical, which limits generalizability. Clonotypes from the infused TIL partially replaced the baseline peripheral repertoire and then declined over months, and persistence showed no apparent association with response.

CDR1 and CDR2 are read off the germline V gene as LGHNA and YSLEER. V sheds 1 base and J sheds 0 bases, leaving 11 bases between their ends. Including cysteine and phenylalanine, the CDR3 has 16 amino acids. Here the CDR3 DNA is all that survives: 48 bases in frame from base 1. This specimen's time point label, interpreted: pre-treatment sample, taken before nivolumab and TIL therapy. A phase I trial run at two centers enrolled adults with stage 4 NSCLC between 2017 and 2020. The samples were obtained from a phase I trial that was single-arm and open-label and tested tumor-infiltrating lymphocyte therapy combined with nivolumab in advanced non-small cell lung cancer. Blood mononuclear cells from EDTA tubes were isolated by Ficoll gradient, snap-frozen as pellets, and DNA was extracted with a Qiagen mini-prep kit. A remark on this clone: It lacks a known antigen. Nothing much larger sits one base from this clone, and base qualities are not available.

TCR beta CDR3 regions were amplified from genomic DNA with the immunoSEQ v3 hsTCRB kit using bias-controlled multiplex PCR. The TCR libraries were sequenced on an Illumina NextSeq 500 to roughly 2 million read pairs for survey level or roughly 4.5-6.5 million read pairs for deep level. In the original analysis: The immunoSEQ Analyzer software assigned V, D and J genes, filtered out non-productive sequences, and reported clonality. Repertoires of infused TIL and blood were compared using productive Simpson clonality and the Morisita overlap index of productive TRB rearrangements. For each clone in blood, the absolute clonotype count was estimated by multiplying the lymphocyte count by the CD3+ fraction and by the clone's productive frequency. Sourced from immuneACCESS, this table was stored by TCRdb with only in-frame sequences that have V and J called. A share of the clones is absent; for the studies checked, an unresolved V gene accounts for under half, and the remainder has no known explanation. V, J and clone size reflect that table, while D and trimming were determined from the DNA. This sample gives about 59,000 clones in total; about 81% of them show up just once. The ten largest make up less than 3.5% of the sample.

This TCR was recovered from a person between 25 and 79 years old with non-small cell lung cancer. The chain uses TRBV4-3 and TRBJ2-3; the D gene remains uncertain. This specimen was blood, taken at baseline. The CDR3 protein: CASSQVGFYSTDTQYF. The DNA sequence is as follows: TGCGCCAGCAGCCAAGTAGGGTTCTATAGCACAGATACGCAGTATTTT.